Included here is one T cell receptor beta chain sequence, with context. The data are from a study of T-cell reconstitution after alpha-beta-depleted transplantation in children. The germline V gene encodes CDR1 SGHTA and CDR2 FQGNSA. The CDR3 contains 14 residues. The V end lost 1 base, the J end lost 7 bases, and 11 bases lay between the germline ends. Unique molecular identifiers were incorporated into the prepared TCRbeta library. TCRdb used MiXCR to reprocess the PCR reads, holding one entry per CDR3 protein. The data contain roughly 500,000 distinct CDR3 sequences, roughly 33% of them singletons.

This sequence was found in a human donor who donated a stem cell graft to a child with aplastic anemia. This chain links TRBV7-2 with TRBJ2-1, with D possibly being TRBD1 (5 bases). Material: PBMCs from the stem cell graft donor, obtained from the stem cell graft. The CDR3 region is CASSLDGAQNEQFF. As DNA, the CDR3 is TGTGCCAGCAGCTTAGATGGGGCGCAGAATGAGCAGTTCTTC.